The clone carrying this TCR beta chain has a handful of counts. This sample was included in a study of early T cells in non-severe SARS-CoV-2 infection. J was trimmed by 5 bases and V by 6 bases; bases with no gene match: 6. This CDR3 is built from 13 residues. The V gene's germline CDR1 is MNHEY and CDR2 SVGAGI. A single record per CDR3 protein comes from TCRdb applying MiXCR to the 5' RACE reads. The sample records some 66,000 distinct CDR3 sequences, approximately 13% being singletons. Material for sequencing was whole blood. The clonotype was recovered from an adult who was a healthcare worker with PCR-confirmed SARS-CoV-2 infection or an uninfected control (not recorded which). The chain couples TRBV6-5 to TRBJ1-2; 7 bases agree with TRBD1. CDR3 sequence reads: CASRRDRSYGYTF. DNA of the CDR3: TGTGCCAGCAGGAGGGACAGATCTTATGGCTACACCTTC.